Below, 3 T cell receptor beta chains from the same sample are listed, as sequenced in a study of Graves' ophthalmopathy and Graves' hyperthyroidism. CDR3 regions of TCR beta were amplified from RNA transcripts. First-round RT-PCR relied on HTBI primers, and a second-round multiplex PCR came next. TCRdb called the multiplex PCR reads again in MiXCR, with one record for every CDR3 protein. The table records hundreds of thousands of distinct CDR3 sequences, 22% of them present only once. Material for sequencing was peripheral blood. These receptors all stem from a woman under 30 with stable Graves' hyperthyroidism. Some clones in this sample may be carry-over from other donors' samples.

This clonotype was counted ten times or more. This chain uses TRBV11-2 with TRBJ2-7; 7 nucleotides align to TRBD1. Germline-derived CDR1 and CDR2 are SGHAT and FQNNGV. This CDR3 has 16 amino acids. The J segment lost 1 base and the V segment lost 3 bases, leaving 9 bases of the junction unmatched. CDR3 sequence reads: CASSFNRDSFSYEQYF. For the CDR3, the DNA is TGTGCCAGCAGCTTTAACCGGGACAGCTTTTCCTACGAGCAGTACTTC.

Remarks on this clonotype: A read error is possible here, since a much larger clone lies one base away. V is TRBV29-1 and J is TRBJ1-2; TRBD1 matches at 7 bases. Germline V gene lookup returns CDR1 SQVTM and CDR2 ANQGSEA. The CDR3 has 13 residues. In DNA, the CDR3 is TGCACCGTCGGAACAGGGGCCGGCTATGGCTACACCTTC. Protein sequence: CTVGTGAGYGYTF.

CDR3: CATSETVAVEQYF. The CDR3 nucleotides are TGTGCCACCAGCGAGACGGTTGCGGTCGAGCAGTACTTC. The chain carries TRBV15 and TRBJ2-7; D not certain. The CDR3 is made up of 13 amino acids. Deletions cut 5 bases from V and 6 bases from J, with 14 bases between. Germline lookup yields CDR1 LNHNV and CDR2 YYDKDF (reference sequence). The full variable domain, completed using reference TRBV15 and TRBJ2-7, is DAMVIQNPRYQVTQFGKPVTLSCSQTLNHNVMYWYQQKSSQAPKLLFHYYDKDFNNEADTPDNFQSRRPNTSFCFLDIRSPGLGDTAMYLCATSETVAVEQYFGPGTRLTVT.